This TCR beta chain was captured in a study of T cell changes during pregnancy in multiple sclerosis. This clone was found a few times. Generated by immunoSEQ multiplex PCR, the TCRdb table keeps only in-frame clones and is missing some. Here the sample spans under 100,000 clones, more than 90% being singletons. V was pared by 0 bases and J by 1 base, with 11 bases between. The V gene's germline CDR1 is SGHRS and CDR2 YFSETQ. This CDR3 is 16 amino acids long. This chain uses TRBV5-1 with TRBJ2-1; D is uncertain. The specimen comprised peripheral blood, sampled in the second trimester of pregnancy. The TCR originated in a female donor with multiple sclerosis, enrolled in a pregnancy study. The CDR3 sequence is CASSLAPSGSYNEQFF. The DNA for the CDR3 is TGCGCCAGCAGCTTGGCGCCTAGTGGATCCTACAATGAGCAGTTCTTC.